Listed below are T cell receptor beta chains from one sample, sequenced in a study of radiation and T cells in renal cell carcinoma. The method was immunoSEQ multiplex PCR; TCRdb's version includes in-frame clones alone and lacks a portion of them. Of around 120,000 clones in the sample, approximately 80% were seen once. The sample was blood, taken from a patient whose treatment included radiotherapy and nephrectomy. Source of these receptors: a woman in her fifties or sixties with renal cell carcinoma. CDR3s include the opening cysteine and the closing phenylalanine or tryptophan. The order of the fields is V gene, CDR3 length, CDR3 protein.

TRBV6-5 16 CASSYGFRQNLYGYTF
TRBV7-2 14 CASSLRSGSETQYF
TRBV6-5 15 CASSYSAGTPYEQYF
TRBV5-4 15 CASSLESGAKNIQYF
TRBV28 16 CASSWGGGYSNQPQHF
TRBV7-9 13 CASNGAANTEAFF
TRBV28 15 CASMETGNRVGEQYF
TRBV28 15 CASTSGGASYNEQFF
TRBV12-2 17 CASRSIPTGTSSYEQYF
TRBV15 15 CATSRDYDRDTEAFF
TRBV4-2 13 CASSPRTGYGYTF
TRBV25-1 16 CASSESDRGVAGELFF
TRBV5-6 12 CASSFNGPEAFF
TRBV5-1 16 CASSFEGTGVTDTQYF
TRBV5-6 15 CASSFQWGGQETQYF
TRBV10-2 13 CASSGDSHNEQFF
TRBV6-1 13 CASSEELRGNAFF
TRBV27 14 CASTRTGHGHEQYF
TRBV29-1 18 CSVEAYGGPVAGIYGYTF
TRBV19 14 CASSTGGGSEPQHF
TRBV11-2 16 CASSLVPTGAGNTIYF
TRBV5-6 12 CASSPSWETQYF
TRBV14 16 CASSIQGTGTSNEQFF
TRBV2 14 CASSRQTSTDTQYF
TRBV19 17 CASSIGGSQGRYYGYTF
TRBV7-3 15 CASSLGGTVPDTQYF
TRBV5-5 15 CASSLSWTGLYGYTF
TRBV7-9 16 CASSYGVGSGANVLTF
TRBV4-3 15 CASSQDRLSGNTIYF
TRBV7-3 16 CASSPVGPPQVAEAFF
TRBV10-3 11 CAISEGETQYF
TRBV6-5 14 CASSSREGPTEQFF
TRBV5-1 14 CASSQTRGGSEQYF
TRBV6-6 12 CASSRTTDGYTF
TRBV29-1 14 CSPGRDTLNTEAFF
TRBV28 16 CASSQMTGAGNQPQHF
TRBV11-2 12 CASRMLDTEAFF
TRBV15 15 CATSVGRVSNQPQHF
TRBV7-2 14 CASSPMTGWGEQYF
TRBV10-2 12 CASKRASGEQYF
TRBV30 13 CAWSRDLSRGYTF
TRBV28 17 CASSLYSGQGLSYEQYF